The source of this TCR beta chain is a study of CD4 T cell repertoires in COVID-19. No culture step preceded sequencing of the ex vivo isolated memory T cells. Turning to this clone: Its antigen is as yet unknown.

Study-wide results and limits: SARS-CoV and/or HKU1 spike cultures shared between 7 and 25% of SARS-CoV-2 clonotypes.

Using immunoSEQ multiplex PCR, the repertoire was profiled, and TCRdb retains in-frame clones only, with some absent. The data contain 20,000 to 25,000 clones, around 86% of them seen just once; the ten biggest clones take up about 0.5%. V was trimmed by 5 bases and J by 4 bases, leaving 17 bases between them. The CDR3 spans 15 residues. CDR1 is MDHEN, CDR2 SYDVKM, per germline. The sequences come from central memory CD4+ T cells from blood, collected before the COVID-19 pandemic. V is TRBV28 and J is TRBJ1-2; TRBD1 is a possible D gene (6 bases). This sequence was found in a human donor who had COVID-19. CDR3 region: CASSLSGTTRYGYTF. The CDR3, as DNA: TGTGCCAGCAGTCTCTCCGGGACAACCCGCTATGGCTACACCTTC.